This T cell receptor (beta chain) was recorded in a study of regulatory T cells in long-lasting Graves disease. In the study overall: For under 3 months, newly diagnosed Graves' patients had been taking antithyroid drugs.

V lost 2 bases to trimming and J lost 3 bases, with 10 bases between them. This CDR3 contains 14 residues. Germline assignment: CDR1 SGHTA and CDR2 FQGNSA. This clonotype turned up a few times. No antigen is known for it. Study-level results: Study of thyroid tissue was not done, with only peripheral blood studied. Accuracy may have been reduced by the small sample size.

Time point given: newly diagnosed GD, antithyroid drugs for less than 3 months. TCR sequences were obtained from RNA taken from PBMCs. HTBI primers from iRepertoire and Arm-PCR of CDR3 regions yielded the TCR beta libraries. TCRdb re-called the multiplex PCR reads through MiXCR, storing one row per CDR3 protein. This repertoire shows 530,000 or so distinct CDR3 sequences, approximately 13% found once; its top ten account for about 10%. The data also belong to a second study, concerning T cells in Graves' hyperthyroidism and ophthalmopathy. That paper states: Within blood appeared most thyroid clonotypes that had expanded above 0.001.

The gene calls are TRBV7-2 and TRBJ2-5, with D maybe TRBD2 (5 bases). The TCR originated in a man aged 25 to 45 with Graves disease. Sequencing was performed on peripheral blood mononuclear cells (PBMCs), taken at new diagnosis, from a patient treated with antithyroid drugs. This chain's CDR3 is CASSLLRTEETQYF. Here the CDR3 DNA reads TGTGCCAGCAGCTTACTTAGGACTGAAGAGACCCAGTACTTC.